Shown below are 32 T cell receptor beta chains from a single sample sequenced in a study of cytotoxic CD8 clonotypes in ibrutinib-treated CLL. Measured with immunoSEQ multiplex PCR; TCRdb has only the in-frame clones, and not every one. Counted here are 65,000 to 85,000 clones, about nine tenths occurring once; the ten biggest clones make up approximately 3.1%. The starting material was PBMCs, obtained after 12 months of ibrutinib treatment. Every receptor here comes from a human donor with chronic lymphocytic leukemia.

This chain joins TRBV2 and TRBJ1-4; D gene ambiguous. Trimming stripped 7 bases from V and 0 bases from J, with 18 bases between. The CDR3 is made up of 17 amino acids. Germline CDR1 and CDR2: SNHLY and FYNNEI. The DNA for the CDR3 is TGTGCCAGCATTAGAACATCGGTAGTGACAACTAATGAAAAACTGTTTTTT. It encodes CASIRTSVVTTNEKLFF.

The chain couples TRBV4-3 to TRBJ1-1; D gene uncertain. The V end was cut by 1 base, the J end by 1 base, with 22 bases between. CDR1 and CDR2 (germline): LGHNA, YSLEER. This CDR3 region has 19 residues. The CDR3 DNA sequence: TGCGCCAGCAGCCAAGCAATGTATCAGACTACCAGAAGGAACACTGAAGCTTTCTTT. This encodes CASSQAMYQTTRRNTEAFF.

J is TRBJ2-1 and V is TRBV29-1, with 13 bases fitting TRBD2. The CDR3 runs to 18 residues. CDR1 is SQVTM and CDR2 is ANQGSEA in the germline V gene. Trimming took 3 bases from V and 3 from J; bases not matched to a gene: 11. The CDR3, as DNA: TGCAGCGTTGAGGGACAGGGGGGACTAGCGGGGAACTACAATGAGCAGTTCTTC. Protein product: CSVEGQGGLAGNYNEQFF.

V and J are TRBV18 and TRBJ1-2, with D maybe TRBD1 (6 bases). This CDR3 contains 13 residues. Trimming removed 6 bases from V and 4 bases from J, with 12 bases in between. Germline V gene sequence: CDR1 KGHSH, CDR2 LQKENI. The DNA of the CDR3 is TGTGCCAGCTCTGCAGGGGTAAGCTATGGCTACACCTTC. Its protein is CASSAGVSYGYTF.

This chain joins TRBV4-2 and TRBJ2-3, with 9 bases lining up with TRBD2. V shed 1 base, J shed 4 bases, and the junction held 6 bases outside the gene matches. Germline V gene data show CDR1 as LGHNA and CDR2 as YNFKEQ. The CDR3 totals 16 residues. DNA for the CDR3: TGTGCCAGCAGCCAAGGAACGGCGGGAGGGGCAGATACGCAGTATTTT. This encodes CASSQGTAGGADTQYF.

The chain couples TRBV19 to TRBJ1-2, with 11 bases fitting TRBD1. V trimming: 2 bases; J trimming: 4 bases; junction bases outside the gene matches: 3. Germline CDR1 is LNHDA and CDR2 is SQIVND (reference sequence). The CDR3 has 15 amino acids. This chain's CDR3 is CASSIRTGGFYGYTF. The CDR3 DNA reads as TGTGCCAGTAGTATAAGGACAGGGGGCTTCTATGGCTACACCTTC.

This sequence joins TRBV15 and TRBJ2-1, with 7 bases matching TRBD1. Germline trimming cut 0 bases from V and 4 bases from J; bases unmatched to any gene: 3. This CDR3 spans 15 amino acids. Germline assignment: CDR1 LNHNV and CDR2 YYDKDF (reference sequence). CDR3 amino acids: CATSRDRQGYNEQFF. CDR3 nucleotides: TGTGCCACCAGCAGAGACCGACAGGGTTACAATGAGCAGTTCTTC.

This sequence joins TRBV5-6 and TRBJ2-7, with a possible D match to TRBD2 (6 bases). This CDR3 spans 13 amino acids. CDR1 is SGHDT, CDR2 YYEEEE, per germline. Trimming took off 2 bases at V and 5 bases at J, with 11 bases between the two ends. Here the CDR3 DNA reads TGTGCCAGCAGCTTCGGGACTTACAACGAGCAGTACTTC. It yields the protein CASSFGTYNEQYF. Supplemented by reference TRBV5-6 and TRBJ2-7, the full variable domain reads DAGVTQSPTHLIKTRGQQVTLRCSPKSGHDTVSWYQQALGQGPQFIFQYYEEEERQRGNFPDRFSGHQFPNYSSELNVNALLLGDSALYLCASSFGTYNEQYFGPGTRLTVT.

This clone has just one count. The chain couples TRBV7-9 to TRBJ2-2, with TRBD2 matching over 9 bases. The CDR3 is 19 amino acids. Per germline, CDR1 SEHNR and CDR2 FQNEAQ (reference sequence). V dropped 0 bases and J dropped 3; count of bases not matched to a gene: 11. CDR3: CASSLAPLAGGRHTGELFF. CDR3 sequence (DNA): TGTGCCAGCAGCTTAGCTCCTCTCGCGGGAGGGCGCCACACCGGGGAGCTGTTTTTT.

This chain joins TRBV5-6 and TRBJ2-7; no clear D. CDR1 and CDR2 (germline): SGHDT, YYEEEE. The V end lost 0 bases, the J end lost 7 bases, and 8 bases lay between the germline ends. The CDR3 is 12 amino acids. The CDR3 sequence: CASSLGAGEQYF. CDR3 bases: TGTGCCAGCAGCTTGGGAGCCGGGGAGCAGTACTTC.

Concerning this clone itself: Distinct nucleotide sequences in the sample also encode this CDR3. The V call is TRBV7-9, the J call TRBJ2-5; D perhaps matches TRBD2 (7 bases). The CDR3 totals 13 residues. Germline values: CDR1 SEHNR, CDR2 FQNEAQ (reference sequence). V lost 5 bases, J lost 5 bases, and 12 bases lay in between. CDR3 region: CASSRAGAETQYF. The CDR3 nucleotides are TGTGCCAGCAGCCGGGCGGGGGCCGAGACCCAGTACTTC.

Only one count was recorded for this clone. This sequence joins TRBV7-9 and TRBJ2-7; 7 nucleotides line up with TRBD1. Germline CDR1 and CDR2: SEHNR and FQNEAQ (reference sequence). The ends lost 2 bases at V and 4 bases at J; junction bases unmatched: 17. This CDR3 is 18 amino acids long. The CDR3 loop is CASSLRSPRPTGRYEQYF. CDR3 nucleotides: TGTGCCAGCAGCTTACGGAGCCCACGCCCGACAGGGCGGTACGAGCAGTACTTC.

CDR3 DNA sequence: TGTGCCAGCAGGGACGGAGCCTTCTATCGTGATTCACCCCTCCACTTT. This translates into CASRDGAFYRDSPLHF. The chain uses TRBV25-1 and TRBJ1-6; D is undetermined. Germline-derived CDR1 and CDR2 are MGHDK and SYGVNS. V lost 6 bases, J lost 8 bases, and 20 bases lay in between. This CDR3 has 16 amino acids.

The chain combines TRBV11-3 with TRBJ1-4, with 9 bases aligning to TRBD1. Germline-derived CDR1 and CDR2 are SGHNT and YENEEA. The CDR3 covers 15 residues. V was clipped by 5 bases and J by 5 bases; unmatched bases: 6. Here the CDR3 DNA reads TGTGCCAGCAGCAAGACGGGGACAGGGAATGAAAAACTGTTTTTT. This translates into CASSKTGTGNEKLFF.

The J gene is TRBJ1-1, the V gene TRBV27, with D perhaps TRBD1 (6 bases). Germline loops: CDR1 MNHEY, CDR2 SMNVEV (reference sequence). V was clipped by 3 bases and J by 0 bases, with 8 bases between them. This CDR3 comprises 14 residues. The CDR3 protein is CASSFGGLNTEAFF. The DNA of the CDR3 is TGTGCCAGCAGTTTTGGGGGGCTGAACACTGAAGCTTTCTTT.

The V and J genes are TRBV19 and TRBJ2-1; D is possibly TRBD2 (5 bases). The CDR3 is 15 amino acids. Trimming cost V 3 bases and J 4 bases, with 13 bases left between them. Germline-derived CDR1 and CDR2 are LNHDA and SQIVND (reference sequence). The CDR3: CASSMEDFRYNEQFF. Here the CDR3 DNA reads TGTGCCAGTAGTATGGAGGACTTTAGGTACAATGAGCAGTTCTTC.

The chain joins TRBV6-5 to TRBJ2-7; the D gene is possibly TRBD2 (5 bases). The germline gives CDR1 MNHEY, CDR2 SVGAGI. The V end lost 5 bases, the J end lost 3 bases, and 8 bases lay between the germline ends. The CDR3 runs 12 residues. The CDR3 is CASSKAGYEQYF. The CDR3, as DNA: TGTGCCAGCAGTAAGGCGGGCTACGAGCAGTACTTC.

The chain carries TRBV19 and TRBJ2-2; 11 bases align to TRBD1. The CDR3 spans 15 residues. With 3 bases clipped from V and 9 bases from J, the junction kept 6 bases outside the gene matches. CDR1 is LNHDA and CDR2 is SQIVND in the germline V gene (reference sequence). CDR3 DNA sequence: TGTGCCAGTAGTATGTCCGGACAGGGGGCTTGGGAGCTGTTTTTT. Its translation: CASSMSGQGAWELFF.

The V call is TRBV7-9, the J call TRBJ2-1; TRBD2 agrees at 14 bases. Germline-derived CDR1 and CDR2 are SEHNR and FQNEAQ (reference sequence). This CDR3 has 14 residues. J lost 8 bases, V lost 4 bases, and 1 base had no gene match. Here the CDR3 reads CASSWGLAGDEQFF. CDR3 in DNA: TGTGCCAGCAGCTGGGGACTAGCGGGAGATGAGCAGTTCTTC. Together with reference TRBV7-9 and TRBJ2-1, the CDR3 gives the full variable domain: DTGVSQNPRHKITKRGQNVTFRCDPISEHNRLYWYRQTLGQGPEFLTYFQNEAQLEKSRLLSDRFSAERPKGSFSTLEIQRTEQGDSAMYLCASSWGLAGDEQFFGPGTRLTVL.

In DNA form, the CDR3 reads TGTGCCTGGAGTCAGACTAGTCCCCAAGAGACCCAGTACTTC. Its translation: CAWSQTSPQETQYF. The chain uses TRBV30 and TRBJ2-5; tentatively, D is TRBD2 (6 bases). Per germline, CDR1 GTSNPN and CDR2 SVGIG (reference sequence). CDR3 length: 14 residues. Trimming took off 2 bases at V and 1 base at J, with 11 bases between the two ends.

The CDR3 loop reads CASSYYGGGIENTEAFF. The CDR3 DNA is TGTGCCAGCAGCTATTATGGCGGAGGGATAGAGAACACTGAAGCTTTCTTT. This sequence joins TRBV7-9 and TRBJ1-1; no clear D gene. Trimming shortened V by 4 bases and J by 1 base, and 19 bases separated the two germline ends. The CDR3 contains 17 residues. Germline CDR1 is SEHNR and CDR2 is FQNEAQ (reference sequence). Supplemented by reference TRBV7-9 and TRBJ1-1, the full variable domain reads DTGVSQNPRHKITKRGQNVTFRCDPISEHNRLYWYRQTLGQGPEFLTYFQNEAQLEKSRLLSDRFSAERPKGSFSTLEIQRTEQGDSAMYLCASSYYGGGIENTEAFFGQGTRLTVV.

The rearrangement links TRBV19 to TRBJ1-1, with TRBD1 identical over 9 bases. This CDR3 is 18 amino acids long. V dropped 8 bases and J dropped 1; count of bases not matched to a gene: 17. Looked up from germline, CDR1 is LNHDA and CDR2 is SQIVND (reference sequence). The CDR3 protein is CASSATQGAAVKNTEAFF. Written as DNA, the CDR3 is TGTGCCAGTTCCGCTACACAGGGGGCGGCAGTTAAGAACACTGAAGCTTTCTTT.

This rearrangement joins TRBV2 to TRBJ1-2; 7 nucleotides line up with TRBD1. J lost 5 bases, V lost 8 bases, and 8 bases had no gene match. Germline CDR1 SNHLY, CDR2 FYNNEI. This CDR3 has 13 residues. The CDR3 nucleotides read TGTGCCAGCGCCGGACAGGTCGGTTATGGCTACACCTTC. Translated: CASAGQVGYGYTF.

The rearrangement uses TRBV25-1 and TRBJ2-5, with a tentative D call TRBD1 (5 bases). Germline loops: CDR1 MGHDK, CDR2 SYGVNS. The V end lost 5 bases, the J end lost 5 bases, and 9 bases lay between the germline ends. This CDR3 has 12 amino acids. The CDR3 protein is CASSQGRETQYF. The CDR3 DNA sequence: TGTGCCAGCAGTCAGGGTCGGGAGACCCAGTACTTC. The entire variable domain, with the rest obtained from reference TRBV25-1 and TRBJ2-5, is as follows: EADIYQTPRYLVIGTGKKITLECSQTMGHDKMYWYQQDPGMELHLIHYSYGVNSTEKGDLSSESTVSRIRTEHFPLTLESARPSHTSQYLCASSQGRETQYFGPGTRLLVL.

V is TRBV19 and J is TRBJ1-5, with 8 bases matching TRBD1. The germline CDR1 and CDR2 sequences are LNHDA and SQIVND (reference sequence). The CDR3 contains 14 residues. J was trimmed by 6 bases and V by 5 bases; bases with no gene match: 6. For the CDR3, the DNA is TGTGCCAGTAGTTTGGACAGGGAGGTTCAGCCCCAGCATTTT. It yields the protein CASSLDREVQPQHF. Based on the CDR3 plus reference TRBV19 and TRBJ1-5, the full variable domain is DGGITQSPKYLFRKEGQNVTLSCEQNLNHDAMYWYRQDPGQGLRLIYYSQIVNDFQKGDIAEGYSVSREKKESFPLTVTSAQKNPTAFYLCASSLDREVQPQHFGDGTRLSIL.

This clone has a single count. This rearrangement joins TRBV7-3 to TRBJ2-1; no definite D call. CDR1 and CDR2 (germline): SGHTA, FQGTGA. The V gene lost 3 bases and the J gene lost 4 bases, with 10 bases spanning the gap. The CDR3 spans 14 residues. The CDR3 loop reads CASSFEDGYNEQFF. CDR3 in DNA: TGTGCCAGCAGCTTTGAGGACGGATACAATGAGCAGTTCTTC.

Here the CDR3 DNA reads TGTGCCAGCAGCAAATATGCGCGAAACAATGAGCAGTTCTTC. It translates to CASSKYARNNEQFF. This chain connects TRBV21-1 to TRBJ2-1; the table assigns TRBD2, which was not confirmed against the DNA. TRBV21-1 is recorded as a pseudogene. The CDR3 covers 14 residues.

V and J are TRBV6-1 and TRBJ2-2, with 8 bases lining up with TRBD2. Germline CDR1 and CDR2: MNHNS and SASEGT. With V trimmed by 5 bases and J by 0 bases, 2 bases remained unmatched. CDR3 length: 15 amino acids. CDR3 sequence (DNA): TGTGCCAGCAGTAACGGGAGGGCGAACACCGGGGAGCTGTTTTTT. Its protein is CASSNGRANTGELFF.

The V call is TRBV29-1, the J call TRBJ1-3; D remains unclear. Trimming left V 4 bases short and J 0 bases short, with 7 bases between. The CDR3 is made up of 13 amino acids. Germline lookup yields CDR1 SQVTM and CDR2 ANQGSEA. The CDR3: CSVVVDSGNTIYF. As DNA, the CDR3 is TGCAGCGTTGTGGTCGACTCTGGAAACACCATATATTTT.

This clone has only a few counts. The V gene is TRBV6-4, the J gene TRBJ2-1, with a possible D match to TRBD2 (5 bases). Germline-derived CDR1 and CDR2 are MRHNA and SNTAGT. V lost 2 bases and J 9 bases, leaving 17 bases between the germline ends. The CDR3 has 15 amino acids. The CDR3 DNA reads TGTGCCAGCAGTGACGAGGCCGGGGAATACGGTGAGCAGTTCTTC. Translation gives CASSDEAGEYGEQFF.

The chain joins TRBV5-1 to TRBJ2-1, with TRBD2 identical over 8 bases. Germline V gene lookup returns CDR1 SGHRS and CDR2 YFSETQ. The CDR3 sequence is 14 residues long. V lost 4 bases, J lost 5 bases, and 5 bases stayed unmatched. This CDR3 is CASSGTSTNNEQFF. The CDR3, as DNA: TGCGCCAGCAGCGGGACTAGTACCAACAATGAGCAGTTCTTC. Combining the CDR3 with reference TRBV5-1 and TRBJ2-1 gives the whole variable domain KAGVTQTPRYLIKTRGQQVTLSCSPISGHRSVSWYQQTPGQGLQFLFEYFSETQRNKGNFPGRFSGRQFSNSRSEMNVSTLELGDSALYLCASSGTSTNNEQFFGPGTRLTVL.

This rearrangement joins TRBV6-5 to TRBJ1-1; 12 bases fit TRBD1. Germline V gene sequence: CDR1 MNHEY, CDR2 SVGAGI. This CDR3 has 15 residues. The ends lost 8 bases at V and 4 bases at J; junction bases unmatched: 8. This chain's CDR3 is CASYRPGQGATEAFF. The DNA of the CDR3 is TGTGCCAGCTACCGACCGGGACAGGGGGCCACTGAAGCTTTCTTT.